This T cell receptor beta chain was captured in a study of vaccination and CD4 T cells after COVID-19. As regards this clonotype: Its antigen remains unidentified.

Cultured CD4+ T-cell DNA underwent Oncomine TCR Beta short-read sequencing. TCRdb redid the calling of the PCR reads with MiXCR, one entry per CDR3 protein. Of about 21,000 distinct CDR3 sequences in the sample, roughly half were seen once. V lost 6 bases, J lost 5 bases, and 14 bases lay in between. Germline assignment: CDR1 KGHSH and CDR2 LQKENI. There are 14 residues in the CDR3. Sample treatment: roughly ten-day PBMC culture with coronavirus spike peptide pools or control peptides (ViraFEST assay). The chain joins TRBV18 to TRBJ1-5; D may be TRBD1 (6 bases). This sequence was found in a human donor who had recovered from COVID-19. The material sequenced was CD4+ T cells from blood, cultured in vitro. The CDR3 DNA sequence: TGTGCCAGCTCCCAGGGGCGGACCCATCAGCCCCAGCATTTT. Its protein is CASSQGRTHQPQHF.